This T cell receptor beta chain appears in the sequencing data of a study of control samples from healthy donors and cancer patients (dated by TCRdb to 2018 to 2020). Looking up the germline V gene yields CDR1 MNHEY and CDR2 SVGAGI. The CDR3 contains 13 residues, cysteine and phenylalanine counted. The only DNA kept is the CDR3, 39 bases in frame from the first base. Here V drops 6 bases and J drops 7 bases, and the junction holds 6 bases not matched to any gene. About this clone itself: Its antigen has not been determined. Base-call qualities are not available, and no considerably larger clone is one nucleotide away.

Receptors were amplified or captured by the immunoSEQ multiplex PCR assay. Drawn from immuneACCESS, this table holds only the in-frame rearrangements with V and J called that TCRdb kept. Clones are partly lost; checked studies trace under half to an unresolved V gene and leave the rest unexplained. This sample has approximately 150,000 clones in its table, and 90% to 95% of those were observed once. More than 5% of the sample is in the top ten clones. The chain is assembled from TRBV6-5 and TRBJ1-1; 9 bases in the middle match TRBD1. Specimen: blood. The clonotype was recovered from a man aged 18-30 years in good health. The CDR3 region reads CASSWGQGNEAFF. At the DNA level, the sequence is TGTGCCAGCAGCTGGGGACAGGGCAATGAAGCTTTCTTT.